Each of the 13 T cell receptor beta chains below was sequenced from the same sample in a study of technical replicates of blood from four donors. TCRdb keeps only in-frame clones here, not all; method: immunoSEQ multiplex PCR. The table shows 50,000 to 80,000 clones, with around 87% occurring only once. The material sequenced was PBMCs. These receptors all stem from a human donor in good health. Some clones in this sample may be carry-over from other donors' samples.

This chain connects TRBV9 to TRBJ2-2, with 8 nucleotides matching TRBD2. Germline V lookup: CDR1 SGDLS, CDR2 YYNGEE. J was trimmed by 1 base and V by 0 bases; bases with no gene match: 5. This CDR3 spans 17 amino acids. The CDR3 here is CASSVVGSGVNTGELFF. DNA for the CDR3: TGTGCCAGCAGCGTAGTGGGTAGCGGGGTGAACACCGGGGAGCTGTTTTTT.

The chain carries TRBV19 and TRBJ2-1, with TRBD2 as a possible D gene (6 bases). Trimming pared 1 base from V and 7 bases from J, leaving 14 bases between. The CDR3 runs 15 residues. CDR1 is LNHDA, CDR2 SQIVND, per germline (reference sequence). The CDR3 DNA reads TGTGCCAGTAGTATAGCGGGAGTTGCTCGAAATGAGCAGTTCTTC. Translating gives CASSIAGVARNEQFF.

The chain recombines TRBV13 with TRBJ2-7, with 8 bases lining up with TRBD1. The V gene's germline CDR1 is PRHDT and CDR2 FYEKMQ (reference sequence). There are 13 residues in the CDR3. The V gene end was trimmed by 2 bases and the J gene end by 7 bases; junction bases not matched to a gene: 4. The CDR3 protein is CASSLRQGREQYF. The CDR3 nucleotides read TGTGCCAGCAGCTTAAGACAGGGGCGAGAGCAGTACTTC.

The J gene is TRBJ2-3, the V gene TRBV7-8; 7 bases align to TRBD2. After removal of 3 bases from V and 6 bases from J, the junction contained 12 bases not matched to a gene. Looked up from germline, CDR1 is SGHVS and CDR2 is FQNEAQ. CDR3 length equals 16 residues. Written as DNA, the CDR3 is TGTGCCAGCAGCTTGTTCGGCGGGGGTAGCGGTGATACGCAGTATTTT. It encodes CASSLFGGGSGDTQYF.

The genes are TRBV7-9 and TRBJ2-7; perhaps TRBD1 as D (6 bases). In germline, CDR1 is SEHNR, CDR2 FQNEAQ (reference sequence). The CDR3 sequence is 12 residues long. Trimming left V 5 bases short and J 3 bases short, with 8 bases between. The CDR3 DNA reads as TGTGCCAGCAGCCCAGGGGACTACGAGCAGTACTTC. Translated: CASSPGDYEQYF.

This clone appeared a few times. The V gene is TRBV6-4, the J gene TRBJ2-3; no firm D call. This CDR3 comprises 13 residues. Trimming stripped 3 bases from V and 1 base from J, with 5 bases between. In germline, CDR1 is MRHNA, CDR2 SNTAGT. The CDR3 coding sequence is TGTGCCAGCAGTGAGACTGGCACAGATACGCAGTATTTT. Residues: CASSETGTDTQYF.

This chain links TRBV7-8 with TRBJ2-1, with 7 bases lining up with TRBD1. Germline V gives CDR1 SGHVS, CDR2 FQNEAQ. The junction had 5 bases not matched to a gene; V was cut back by 1 base and J by 5 bases. The CDR3 sequence is 15 residues long. CDR3 amino acids: CASSLGQGSHNEQFF. The CDR3 coding sequence is TGTGCCAGCAGCTTAGGACAGGGATCCCACAATGAGCAGTTCTTC.

The chain combines TRBV20-1 with TRBJ1-3; D is unresolved. Germline V gene data show CDR1 as DFQATT and CDR2 as SNEGSKA (reference sequence). This CDR3 region has 11 residues. The CDR3 DNA is TGCTCTTTGCTAACCGGAAACACCATATATTTT. Translation gives CSLLTGNTIYF.

The CDR3 DNA follows: TGTGCCAGCCGGCGGCTCTACAATGAGCAGTTCTTC. Amino acid sequence: CASRRLYNEQFF. The chain is built from TRBV25-1 and TRBJ2-1; D not resolved. Between the trimmed V and J ends, which lost 8 bases and 3 bases, there was a span of 8 bases. The CDR3 loop spans 12 amino acids. CDR1 and CDR2 from the germline V gene are MGHDK and SYGVNS.

This clone was recorded a few times. The rearrangement uses TRBV19 and TRBJ1-5, with a possible D match to TRBD1 (6 bases). This CDR3 spans 16 amino acids. The V gene lost 2 bases and the J gene lost 7 bases, with 18 bases spanning the gap. Germline-derived CDR1 and CDR2 are LNHDA and SQIVND (reference sequence). CDR3 DNA: TGTGCCAGTAGTATAAACCCCAAACAGGGAGTGCAGCCCCAGCATTTT. This sequence encodes CASSINPKQGVQPQHF.

The chain carries TRBV6-5 and TRBJ2-5; D uncertain. Germline CDR1 reads MNHEY; CDR2 reads SVGAGI. Trimming took 5 bases from V and 9 from J, leaving 19 bases between them. The CDR3 consists of 14 residues. The CDR3 DNA follows: TGTGCCAGCAGTCCCCCCCCACGGTCGGCGGCCCAGTACTTC. This translates into CASSPPPRSAAQYF.

This chain links TRBV12-5 with TRBJ2-1; 11 nucleotides line up with TRBD1. V was clipped by 6 bases and J by 8 bases; unmatched bases: 6. From germline, CDR1 is LGHNT and CDR2 FRNRAP. This CDR3 region has 14 residues. The DNA of the CDR3 is TGTGCTAGTGGAGGACAGGGGGCTGGCGATGAGCAGTTCTTC. It translates to CASGGQGAGDEQFF.

The chain has TRBV5-5 and TRBJ2-7; D remains unclear. The CDR3 length is 11 residues. Germline loops: CDR1 SGHKS, CDR2 YYEKEE (reference sequence). Trimming cost V 4 bases and J 3 bases, with 5 bases left between them. CDR3 sequence reads: CASSTSYEQYF. CDR3 bases: TGTGCCAGCAGCACGAGCTACGAGCAGTACTTC.